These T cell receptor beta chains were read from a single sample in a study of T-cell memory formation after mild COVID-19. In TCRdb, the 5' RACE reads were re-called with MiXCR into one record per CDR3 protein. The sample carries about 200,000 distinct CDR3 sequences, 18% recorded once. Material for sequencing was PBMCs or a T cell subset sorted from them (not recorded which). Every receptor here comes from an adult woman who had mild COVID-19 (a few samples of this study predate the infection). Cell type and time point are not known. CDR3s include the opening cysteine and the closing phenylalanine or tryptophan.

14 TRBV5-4 CASSFTGVIGGYTF
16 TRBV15 CATSRDGTGFNEKLFF
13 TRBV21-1 CASSKGQGYGYTF
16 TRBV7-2 CASSPGLAGGSDTQYF
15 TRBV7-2 CASSLWETATDTQYF
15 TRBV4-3 CASSPGVGQDTEAFF
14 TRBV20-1 CSASRGGADEKLFF
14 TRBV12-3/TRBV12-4 CASSLSSGYTEAFF
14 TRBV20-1 CSAPGPLSNQPQHF
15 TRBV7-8 CASSLTETTNEKLFF
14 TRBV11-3 CASSLGGQSDTQYF
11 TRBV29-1 CSVVTGTEAFF
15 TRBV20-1 CSAPGLSRLSNEQFF
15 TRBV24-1 CATQDQGWNTGELFF
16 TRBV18 CASSPPSGRASDTQYF
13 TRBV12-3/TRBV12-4 CASTPTGTYEQYF
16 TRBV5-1 CASSLIAGKMRNEQFF
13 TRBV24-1 CATSDPRGNEQFF
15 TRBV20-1 CSARGWEGRDQPQHF
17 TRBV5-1 CASSLSPSSGVTDTQYF
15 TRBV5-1 CASSLAGARGNEQFF
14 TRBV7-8 CASSSRLGYNEQFF
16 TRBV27 CASSPWLTGRNTEAFF
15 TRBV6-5 CASSYGDPGDTEAFF
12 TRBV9 CASSIRDNEQFF
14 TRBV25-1 CASSELGGEDTQYF
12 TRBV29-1 CSVGDGGATQYF
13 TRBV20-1 CSCGSLSNQPQHF
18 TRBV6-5 CASSYSPTLSSYNSPLHF
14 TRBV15 CATSTIVGNTEAFF
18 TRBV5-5 CASSLGWTGLGRTGELFF
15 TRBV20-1 CSARTGGIGANVLTF
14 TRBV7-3 CASSADRDISEAFF
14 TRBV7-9 CASSLDLDNYGYTF
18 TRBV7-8 CASSPRTGTGVSYNEQFF
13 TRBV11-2 CASGPGVGTEAFF
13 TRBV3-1 CASSQGVVETQYF
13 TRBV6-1 CASSVTGVYGYTF
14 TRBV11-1 CASSVSVSSYEQYF
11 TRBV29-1 CSVEEQVEQFF
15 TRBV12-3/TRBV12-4 CASTYSASSTDTQYF
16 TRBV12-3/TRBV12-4 CASSADRGSGTDTQYF
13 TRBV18 CASSIQEHSGYTF
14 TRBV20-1 CSAREAGGLYEQYF
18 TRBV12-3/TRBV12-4 CASSLGLSQTYSNQPQHF
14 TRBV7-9 CASSGQSYTDTQYF
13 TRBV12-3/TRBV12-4 CASSFTQNTEAFF
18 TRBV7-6 CASSPSWTGPILNQPQHF